The 25 T cell receptor beta chains below all came from one sample that was sequenced in a study of blood T cell repertoires in COVID-19. Repertoires were generated with immunoSEQ multiplex PCR, while TCRdb's copy carries only in-frame clones and drops some. The sample comprises more than 95,000 clones, 91% of which are singletons, and around 6% rests with the top ten. The sequencing input was peripheral blood. These receptors were obtained from a human donor in a cohort sampled during active COVID-19.

The chain links TRBV4-1 to TRBJ2-3, with a possible D match to TRBD1 (5 bases). CDR3 length: 14 amino acids. From germline, CDR1 is MGHRA and CDR2 YSYEKL. V lost 4 bases and J lost 5, with 13 bases in between. The DNA for the CDR3 is TGCGCCAGCAGCCTGGGCCCCCAGGGAGATACGCAGTATTTT. This codes for CASSLGPQGDTQYF.

The V call is TRBV7-6, the J call TRBJ1-1, with a possible D match to TRBD1 (6 bases). The CDR3 sequence is 15 residues long. The germline CDR1 and CDR2 sequences are SGHVS and FNYEAQ. The V end was cut by 5 bases, the J end by 0 bases, with 13 bases between. CDR3 DNA sequence: TGTGCCAGCAGCGTACAGGGCGACATGAACACTGAAGCTTTCTTT. This translates into CASSVQGDMNTEAFF.

This clone appeared once. The chain joins TRBV3-1 (or the pseudogene TRBV3-2) to TRBJ2-5; 13 bases are a match to TRBD2. Unmatched junction bases numbered 7, after V lost 5 bases and J lost 4 bases. The CDR3 is 16 amino acids. Germline lookup yields CDR1 LGHDT and CDR2 YNNKEL (reference sequence). CDR3 coding DNA: TGTGCCAGCAGCTTCACCGGACTAGCGGGGGTAGAGACCCAGTACTTC. Translating gives CASSFTGLAGVETQYF.

The gene calls are TRBV30 and TRBJ2-5; D gene unclear. Germline CDR1 GTSNPN, CDR2 SVGIG (reference sequence). V gave up 3 bases and J gave up 8 bases, with 7 bases separating them. The CDR3 length is 10 residues. CDR3: CAWRTRTQYF. The DNA of the CDR3 is TGTGCCTGGAGAACGCGCACCCAGTACTTC.

The chain links TRBV4-3 to TRBJ2-3; 7 bases are a match to TRBD2. Trimming took 0 bases from V and 0 from J; bases not matched to a gene: 3. The CDR3 length is 16 residues. CDR1 is LGHNA and CDR2 is YSLEER in the germline V gene. The CDR3 sequence is CASSQDRGGSTDTQYF. CDR3 DNA sequence: TGCGCCAGCAGCCAAGATCGGGGAGGGAGCACAGATACGCAGTATTTT.

The J gene is TRBJ2-3, the V gene TRBV9, with no clear D. The germline V gene has CDR1 SGDLS and CDR2 YYNGEE. With 4 bases removed from V and 0 bases from J, the gap between germline ends came to 18 bases. The CDR3 is 17 amino acids. CDR3 region: CASSPRASSFSTDTQYF. In DNA, the CDR3 is TGTGCCAGCAGCCCGCGAGCGTCTTCCTTCAGCACAGATACGCAGTATTTT.

V is TRBV5-1 and J is TRBJ2-7; TRBD1 might be the D (6 bases). CDR1 and CDR2 from the germline V gene are SGHRS and YFSETQ. The CDR3 consists of 15 residues. The V end was cut by 4 bases, the J end by 0 bases, with 14 bases between. The CDR3 is CASSPDRTSSYEQYF. CDR3 nucleotides: TGCGCCAGCAGCCCCGACAGGACGAGCTCCTACGAGCAGTACTTC.

This chain connects TRBV5-6 to TRBJ2-7, with TRBD1 identical over 11 bases. J gave up 3 bases and V 2 bases, and 4 bases lay outside the gene matches. Germline V gives CDR1 SGHDT, CDR2 YYEEEE. This CDR3 region has 15 residues. CDR3 nucleotides: TGTGCCAGCAGCTTCCGGACAGGGGGCTACTACGAGCAGTACTTC. Encoded protein: CASSFRTGGYYEQYF. Full variable domain (remainder filled in from reference TRBV5-6 and TRBJ2-7): DAGVTQSPTHLIKTRGQQVTLRCSPKSGHDTVSWYQQALGQGPQFIFQYYEEEERQRGNFPDRFSGHQFPNYSSELNVNALLLGDSALYLCASSFRTGGYYEQYFGPGTRLTVT.

This clone appeared a few times. Other nucleotide sequences from this sample produce the same CDR3. V gene TRBV4-3 combines with J gene TRBJ1-4; TRBD1 aligns across 8 bases. Germline V lookup: CDR1 LGHNA, CDR2 YSLEER. Trimming took 0 bases from V and 7 from J; bases not matched to a gene: 7. The CDR3 is made up of 16 amino acids. CDR3 sequence: CASSQDPGGQSEKLFF. CDR3 sequence (DNA): TGCGCCAGCAGCCAAGATCCAGGGGGCCAGAGTGAAAAACTGTTTTTT.

The chain recombines TRBV2 with TRBJ2-6; possible D gene TRBD1, 5 bases. V lost 7 bases, J lost 2 bases, and 9 bases lay in between. The CDR3 sequence is 14 residues long. The V gene's germline CDR1 is SNHLY and CDR2 FYNNEI. The CDR3 region has the DNA TGTGCCAGCACTGGACATACTGGGGCCAACGTCCTGACTTTC. Its protein is CASTGHTGANVLTF.

The chain is built from TRBV11-2 and TRBJ2-2, with D possibly matching TRBD2 (6 bases). Germline V lookup: CDR1 SGHAT, CDR2 FQNNGV. V dropped 5 bases and J dropped 0 bases, with 10 bases sitting between them. CDR3 length equals 15 residues. The CDR3 DNA reads as TGTGCCAGCAGCCGCGGGGTCCCGAACACCGGGGAGCTGTTTTTT. The encoded protein is CASSRGVPNTGELFF.

V and J are TRBV5-4 and TRBJ1-1; no clear D. The CDR3 runs 13 residues. Trimming removed 6 bases from V and 3 bases from J, with 12 bases in between. The V gene's germline CDR1 is SGHNT and CDR2 YYREEE (reference sequence). CDR3 in amino acids: CASKQFGDTEAFF. DNA of the CDR3: TGTGCCAGCAAACAGTTCGGGGACACTGAAGCTTTCTTT.

This CDR3 is CASSSTTGLGEKLFF. For the CDR3, the DNA is TGTGCCAGCAGCTCAACGACAGGTTTGGGTGAAAAACTGTTTTTT. This chain connects TRBV7-2 to TRBJ1-4; possible D gene TRBD1, 6 bases. The CDR3 runs to 15 residues. The V and J ends lost 4 bases and 7 bases respectively, with 16 bases between them. The germline V gene encodes CDR1 SGHTA and CDR2 FQGNSA.

This rearrangement joins TRBV2 to TRBJ1-1; a possible D gene is TRBD1 (6 bases). The germline gives CDR1 SNHLY, CDR2 FYNNEI. V was pared by 8 bases and J by 1 base, with 14 bases between. The CDR3 length is 14 residues. The CDR3 region has the DNA TGTGCCAGCTTATGGGGAGGGGGGAACACTGAAGCTTTCTTT. It codes for CASLWGGGNTEAFF. Full variable domain (remainder filled in from reference TRBV2 and TRBJ1-1): EPEVTQTPSHQVTQMGQEVILRCVPISNHLYFYWYRQILGQKVEFLVSFYNNEISEKSEIFDDQFSVERPDGSNFTLKIRSTKLEDSAMYFCASLWGGGNTEAFFGQGTRLTVV.

This chain joins TRBV7-8 and TRBJ2-3; 8 bases agree with TRBD1. The V segment lost 2 bases and the J segment 3 bases; nucleotides outside the gene matches: 4. Germline V lookup: CDR1 SGHVS, CDR2 FQNEAQ. This CDR3 has 15 amino acids. The CDR3 spells CASSLSGQETDTQYF. CDR3 DNA sequence: TGTGCCAGCAGCTTATCGGGACAGGAGACAGATACGCAGTATTTT.

The V and J genes are TRBV18 and TRBJ2-2, with D possibly TRBD1 on 6 matching bases. The CDR3 has 14 amino acids. CDR1 is KGHSH and CDR2 is LQKENI in the germline V gene. V lost 5 bases and J 6 bases, leaving 13 bases between the germline ends. The CDR3 coding sequence is TGTGCCAGCTCATTAAGACAGGTACCCGGGGAGCTGTTTTTT. Amino acids: CASSLRQVPGELFF.

The V and J genes are TRBV4-1 and TRBJ2-7, with D perhaps TRBD2 (6 bases). V gave up 1 base and J gave up 1 base, with 17 bases separating them. This CDR3 comprises 17 residues. Germline CDR1 reads MGHRA; CDR2 reads YSYEKL. CDR3 loop: CASSQGNLGGGSYEQYF. The CDR3 DNA is TGCGCCAGCAGCCAAGGGAATCTGGGGGGAGGATCCTACGAGCAGTACTTC.

The rearrangement uses TRBV30 and TRBJ1-1; the match to TRBD1 covers 10 bases. Germline CDR1 GTSNPN, CDR2 SVGIG (reference sequence). This CDR3 has 16 amino acids. With 5 bases clipped from V and 1 base from J, the junction kept 10 bases outside the gene matches. The DNA of the CDR3 is TGTGCCTGGGACCGCCGGACAGGGGGAAGGAACACTGAAGCTTTCTTT. Protein: CAWDRRTGGRNTEAFF.

The rearrangement uses TRBV2 and TRBJ2-7, with D uncertain. The CDR3 consists of 14 residues. Trimming shortened V by 3 bases and J by 5 bases, and 14 bases separated the two germline ends. The germline CDR1 and CDR2 sequences are SNHLY and FYNNEI. The chain's CDR3 is CASSEGLYMNEQYF. CDR3 nucleotides: TGTGCCAGCAGTGAGGGCTTGTACATGAACGAGCAGTACTTC.

This rearrangement joins TRBV7-9 to TRBJ2-1; 9 bases agree with TRBD2. V was pared by 1 base and J by 9 bases, with 4 bases of the junction left unmatched. Germline values: CDR1 SEHNR, CDR2 FQNEAQ (reference sequence). The CDR3 extends over 14 amino acids. CDR3 nucleotide sequence: TGTGCCAGCAGCTTAGTCCCGACTAGCGGTGAGCAGTTCTTC. As protein: CASSLVPTSGEQFF. The variable domain in full, with the rest retrieved from reference TRBV7-9 and TRBJ2-1, is DTGVSQNPRHKITKRGQNVTFRCDPISEHNRLYWYRQTLGQGPEFLTYFQNEAQLEKSRLLSDRFSAERPKGSFSTLEIQRTEQGDSAMYLCASSLVPTSGEQFFGPGTRLTVL.

The chain links TRBV7-3 to TRBJ1-1, with 11 bases that match TRBD1. The CDR3 sequence is 13 residues long. V was clipped by 2 bases and J by 10 bases; unmatched bases: 3. CDR1 is SGHTA and CDR2 is FQGTGA in the germline V gene. The CDR3 sequence: CASSLGQGARAFF. CDR3 in DNA: TGTGCCAGCAGCTTAGGACAGGGGGCGCGAGCTTTCTTT. The variable domain in full, with the rest retrieved from reference TRBV7-3 and TRBJ1-1, is GAGVSQTPSNKVTEKGKYVELRCDPISGHTALYWYRQSLGQGPEFLIYFQGTGAADDSGLPNDRFFAVRPEGSVSTLKIQRTERGDSAVYLCASSLGQGARAFFGQGTRLTVV.

The chain recombines TRBV19 with TRBJ1-4, with D perhaps matching TRBD1 (6 bases). The CDR3 loop spans 16 amino acids. The germline CDR1 and CDR2 sequences are LNHDA and SQIVND (reference sequence). Trimming left V 4 bases short and J 2 bases short, with 14 bases between. DNA for the CDR3: TGTGCCAGTAGTAATACAGGGAGTGCGACTAATGAAAAACTGTTTTTT. Residues: CASSNTGSATNEKLFF.

The rearrangement joins TRBV9 to TRBJ1-6, with D unclear. Germline V CDR1 and CDR2: SGDLS, YYNGEE. Between the trimmed V and J ends, which lost 0 bases and 6 bases, there was a span of 10 bases. This CDR3 contains 15 residues. The CDR3 loop reads CASSVESVSNSPLHF. CDR3 in DNA: TGTGCCAGCAGCGTAGAATCAGTCTCTAATTCACCCCTCCACTTT.

The gene calls are TRBV29-1 and TRBJ1-1; D remains unclear. Deletions cut 7 bases from V and 1 base from J, with 10 bases between. The length of the CDR3 is 12 residues. Germline CDR1 is SQVTM and CDR2 is ANQGSEA. The CDR3 DNA is TGCAGCGCGGTAGAATGGAACACTGAAGCTTTCTTT. It specifies CSAVEWNTEAFF.

The J gene is TRBJ2-1, the V gene TRBV7-9, with 10 bases aligning to TRBD2. V lost 1 base, J lost 9 bases, and 9 bases stayed unmatched. Per germline, CDR1 SEHNR and CDR2 FQNEAQ (reference sequence). CDR3 size: 16 residues. The DNA for the CDR3 is TGTGCCAGCAGCTTAGTACTAGCGGGAATAGATGGTGAGCAGTTCTTC. Amino acids: CASSLVLAGIDGEQFF.